The rows below give T cell receptor beta chains drawn from one sample of a study of Ad26.COV2.S vaccination and SARS-CoV-2 variants. Profiling relied on immunoSEQ multiplex PCR, and the TCRdb table lists in-frame clones only, not all of them. Among 350,000 to 500,000 clones listed, roughly nine tenths were seen once. The input for sequencing was peripheral blood, taken in a trial of Ad26.COV2.S vaccine versus placebo. Source of these receptors: a person between 18 and 60 years old who received the Ad26.COV2.S COVID-19 vaccine or a placebo. Both conserved end residues are part of each CDR3. Fields, in order: clone size, V gene, J gene, D gene, CDR3 DNA, CDR3 protein. A D gene is named only where the DNA matches it firmly. Rows give clone size only sometimes, using once, few, many, or a class for an expanded clone.

NA,TRBV7-2,TRBJ2-5,TRBD2,TGTGCCAGCAGCTTAGCTGCGGGACTAGCGGGGGGCCCCCAAACCCAGTACTTC,CASSLAAGLAGGPQTQYF
once,TRBV10-3,TRBJ1-1,NA,TGTGCCATCGGTCGGGTGAACACTGAAGCTTTCTTT,CAIGRVNTEAFF
NA,TRBV24-1,TRBJ2-1,NA,TGTGCCACCAGTGCATCGCTCAGCTACAATGAGCAGTTCTTC,CATSASLSYNEQFF
NA,TRBV2,TRBJ1-1,NA,TGTGCCAGCAGTGTTTTTTGGGGGGACACTGAAGCTTTCTTT,CASSVFWGDTEAFF
NA,TRBV5-6,TRBJ2-7,NA,TGTGCCAGCAGCCCGGTTCAGGGGAGGCCCTACGAGCAGTACTTC,CASSPVQGRPYEQYF
once,TRBV19,TRBJ1-2,TRBD1,TGTGCCAGTAGAAGGGGGACAGGATCCAACTATGGCTACACCTTC,CASRRGTGSNYGYTF
NA,TRBV7-2,TRBJ2-1,TRBD1,TGTGCCAGCAGCTTAAACCGACAGGGTGGTGAGCAGTTCTTC,CASSLNRQGGEQFF
NA,TRBV28,TRBJ1-5,TRBD1,TGTGCCAGCCTAACTCCTGACAGGGGCAATCAGCCCCAGCATTTT,CASLTPDRGNQPQHF
NA,TRBV5-1,TRBJ2-3,NA,TGCGCCACCAGCAGGGGTACTACTAGCACAGATACGCAGTATTTT,CATSRGTTSTDTQYF
NA,TRBV11-3,TRBJ1-2,TRBD1,TGTGCCAGCAGCTCGGGACAGGGTTTCGACTATGGCTACACCTTC,CASSSGQGFDYGYTF
NA,TRBV23-1,TRBJ2-7,TRBD2,TGCGCCAGCACCTGGGGCGGGGGATCCGAGCAGTACTTC,CASTWGGGSEQYF
once,TRBV4-2,TRBJ2-2,NA,TGTGCCAGCAGCCAAGAACCAAGGGAGTCCGGGGAGCTGTTTTTT,CASSQEPRESGELFF
NA,TRBV18,TRBJ1-4,NA,TGTGCCAGCTCACCCTTCGGGGGAGCGGATGAAAAACTGTTTTTT,CASSPFGGADEKLFF
once,TRBV4-1,TRBJ1-3,NA,TGCGCCAGCAGCCAGATTATAATCTCTGGAAACACCATATATTTT,CASSQIIISGNTIYF
once,TRBV7-3,TRBJ2-3,NA,TGTGCCAGCAGCCCAAGTCCAGCGGCGAATACGCAGTATTTT,CASSPSPAANTQYF
NA,TRBV19,TRBJ1-2,NA,TGTGCCAGTAGTATATACAGGGAAGGCGATGGCTACACCTTC,CASSIYREGDGYTF
once,TRBV9,TRBJ1-1,TRBD1,TGTGCCAGCAGCTCGACAGGGCTGAACACTGAAGCTTTCTTT,CASSSTGLNTEAFF